Presented here are 15 T cell receptor beta chains from one specimen sequenced in a study of radiation and T cells in renal cell carcinoma. As for time point: baseline pretreatment blood. This sample's treatment: 15 Gy SBRT to primary tumor, nephrectomy 4 weeks later. Some clones are missing from TCRdb's copy, which holds only in-frame ones; the method was immunoSEQ multiplex PCR. The sample yields 95,000 or so clones, 86% seen once. The sample in question was blood, obtained from a patient whose treatment included radiotherapy and nephrectomy. The receptors here all came from a man aged 45-65 years with renal cell carcinoma.

The rearrangement joins TRBV6-1 to TRBJ2-1; TRBD1 might be the D (5 bases). Between the trimmed V and J ends, which lost 1 base and 4 bases, there was a span of 14 bases. CDR3 size: 16 residues. The germline V gene encodes CDR1 MNHNS and CDR2 SASEGT. The CDR3 reads CASSEGQGHPYNEQFF. As DNA, the CDR3 is TGTGCCAGCAGTGAAGGGCAGGGCCACCCATACAATGAGCAGTTCTTC.

Details on this clone: The junction shows a germline mismatch at one end, possibly a read error. The chain has TRBV7-7 and TRBJ2-5; 9 positions match TRBD1. Germline V lookup: CDR1 SSHAT, CDR2 FNYEAQ (reference sequence). CDR3 length equals 15 residues. The CDR3 DNA reads TGTGCTAGCAGAAATGGACAGGGGTCATTAGAGACCCAGTACTTC. This sequence encodes CASRNGQGSLETQYF. The full variable domain, rest sourced from reference TRBV7-7 and TRBJ2-5, is GAGVSQSPRYKVTKRGQDVTLRCDPISSHATLYWYQQALGQGPEFLTYFNYEAQPDKSGLPSDRFSAERPEGSISTLTIQRTEQRDSAMYRCASRNGQGSLETQYFGPGTRLLVL.

The chain links TRBV7-2 to TRBJ2-7, with D unclear. There are 13 residues in the CDR3. Trimming stripped 3 bases from V and 6 bases from J, with 12 bases between. Per germline, CDR1 SGHTA and CDR2 FQGNSA. This chain's CDR3 is CASSFFDTGEQYF. CDR3 coding DNA: TGTGCCAGCAGCTTTTTCGACACGGGCGAGCAGTACTTC.

CDR3: CASSSEGRDTGELFF. CDR3 DNA: TGTGCCAGCAGTTCGGAGGGGCGGGACACCGGGGAGCTGTTTTTT. The gene calls are TRBV2 and TRBJ2-2; D may be TRBD2 (6 bases). The ends were cut back, 5 bases at V and 3 bases at J, with 13 bases in the middle. Germline-derived CDR1 and CDR2 are SNHLY and FYNNEI. CDR3 length: 15 residues. Together with reference TRBV2 and TRBJ2-2, the CDR3 gives the full variable domain: EPEVTQTPSHQVTQMGQEVILRCVPISNHLYFYWYRQILGQKVEFLVSFYNNEISEKSEIFDDQFSVERPDGSNFTLKIRSTKLEDSAMYFCASSSEGRDTGELFFGEGSRLTVL.

The chain joins TRBV9 to TRBJ1-3, with D possibly matching TRBD1 (5 bases). Trimming cost V 0 bases and J 0 bases, with 10 bases left between them. The germline V gene has CDR1 SGDLS and CDR2 YYNGEE. CDR3 length: 16 amino acids. The CDR3 spells CASSVEGSYSGNTIYF. In DNA, the CDR3 is TGTGCCAGCAGCGTAGAGGGGTCCTACTCTGGAAACACCATATATTTT.

The chain joins TRBV6-6 to TRBJ1-5; no clear D gene. This CDR3 has 14 amino acids. CDR1 and CDR2 from the germline V gene are MNHNY and SVGAGI (reference sequence). V lost 6 bases and J lost 0, with 9 bases in between. For the CDR3, the DNA is TGTGCCAGCAGCTCGGGAAATAGCAATCAGCCCCAGCATTTT. Translated, it gives CASSSGNSNQPQHF.

The chain employs TRBV7-2 and TRBJ1-1; D is unresolved. V was cut by 1 base and J by 1 base, with 10 bases left in between. Germline V gene sequence: CDR1 SGHTA, CDR2 FQGNSA. The CDR3 totals 15 residues. CDR3 coding DNA: TGTGCCAGCAGCTTAGGTCCTAGTAGGAACACTGAAGCTTTCTTT. Protein product: CASSLGPSRNTEAFF.

CDR3 protein: CASSYADRNTGELFF. CDR3 in DNA: TGTGCCAGCAGTTACGCGGACAGAAACACCGGGGAGCTGTTTTTT. The chain employs TRBV6-5 and TRBJ2-2, with D perhaps matching TRBD1 (6 bases). V was shortened by 2 bases and J by 2 bases, with 9 bases between the two germline ends. In germline, CDR1 is MNHEY, CDR2 SVGAGI. The CDR3 has 15 residues.

This clone was observed once. The chain is built from TRBV14 and TRBJ2-3; D is uncertain. This CDR3 is 15 amino acids long. Trimming stripped 4 bases from V and 2 bases from J, with 13 bases between. In germline, CDR1 is SGHDN, CDR2 FVKESK. CDR3: CASSLTMDYTDTQYF. The CDR3 region has the DNA TGTGCCAGCAGCCTAACGATGGATTACACAGATACGCAGTATTTT.

The table lists this clone with a few counts. CDR3 residues: CASSYREQAFF. The CDR3 region has the DNA TGTGCCAGCAGTTACCGGGAGCAGGCTTTCTTT. This chain uses TRBV6-6 with TRBJ1-1; D is undetermined. Germline CDR1 is MNHNY and CDR2 is SVGAGI (reference sequence). The V end was cut by 2 bases, the J end by 11 bases, with 9 bases between. The CDR3 length is 11 residues.

V is TRBV18 and J is TRBJ1-2, with D possibly TRBD1 on 6 matching bases. This CDR3 contains 15 residues. V lost 5 bases, J lost 3 bases, and 16 bases lay in between. Per germline, CDR1 KGHSH and CDR2 LQKENI. This chain's CDR3 is CASSFTGRVDYGYTF. The CDR3 DNA reads TGTGCCAGCTCATTTACAGGGCGGGTAGACTATGGCTACACCTTC. The full variable domain, its missing parts supplied by reference TRBV18 and TRBJ1-2, is NAGVMQNPRHLVRRRGQEARLRCSPMKGHSHVYWYRQLPEEGLKFMVYLQKENIIDESGMPKERFSAEFPKEGPSILRIQQVVRGDSAAYFCASSFTGRVDYGYTFGSGTRLTVV.

CDR3 sequence: CASSYSIFRGSPLHF. The CDR3 nucleotides read TGTGCCAGCAGTTACTCCATCTTCAGGGGATCACCCCTCCACTTT. The rearrangement links TRBV6-5 to TRBJ1-6; perhaps TRBD1 as D (6 bases). Trimming removed 0 bases from V and 10 bases from J, with 13 bases in between. The CDR3 is made up of 15 amino acids. Per the germline V gene, CDR1 is MNHEY and CDR2 is SVGAGI.

This clone was observed a handful of times. V is TRBV6-1 and J is TRBJ1-3; D remains ambiguous. This CDR3 has 16 residues. Germline V gene data show CDR1 as MNHNS and CDR2 as SASEGT. Trimming left V 2 bases short and J 1 base short, with 12 bases between. The CDR3 bases are TGTGCCAGCAGTGAATTCGGATTCCTTTCTGGAAACACCATATATTTT. This encodes CASSEFGFLSGNTIYF.

The chain couples TRBV4-3 to TRBJ1-3, with D maybe TRBD1 (5 bases). The CDR3 is 15 residues long. Per the germline V gene, CDR1 is LGHNA and CDR2 is YSLEER. Trimming stripped 4 bases from V and 1 base from J, with 11 bases between. For the CDR3, the DNA is TGCGCCAGCAGCCCAGGGCTGGGTTCTGGAAACACCATATATTTT. As protein: CASSPGLGSGNTIYF.

The V call is TRBV6-5, the J call TRBJ2-7; D could derive from TRBD1 or TRBD2 (6 bases each). The CDR3 runs 13 residues. In germline, CDR1 is MNHEY, CDR2 SVGAGI. Trimming pared 2 bases from V and 4 bases from J, leaving 9 bases between. Here the CDR3 DNA reads TGTGCCAGCAGTTACGGGGGGACATACGAGCAGTACTTC. This translates into CASSYGGTYEQYF.